Shown below are 22 T cell receptor beta chains from a single sample sequenced in a study of type 1 regulatory T cells (dated by TCRdb to about 2021). The sample was run on an Illumina MiSeq. Using fastp trimming at Q25 and MiXCR clonotype assembly, TCRdb reanalyzed the public sequencing data and kept in-frame beta chains. Rows are unified per CDR3 protein, each entry keeping the most common DNA and genes. This sample gives about 68,000 distinct CDR3 sequences in total; 50% to 70% of them show up just once. Clones ranked in the top ten supply around 7.6% of the sample. For these receptors, no antigen is known. The sequenced sample was cultured T cells, either the whole culture or a sorted T cell fraction (not recorded which). The sample's cell subset or site label is to be understood as: Tr1-enriched cell product generated in vitro against host alloantigens. These receptors were collected from a human donor in good health.

This clonotype was seen a handful of times. The chain joins TRBV12-3 or TRBV12-4 to TRBJ2-7; 8 nucleotides agree with TRBD2. The CDR3 has 17 amino acids. J gave up 2 bases and V 6 bases, and 15 bases lay outside the gene matches. The CDR3: CASSSLLSGRATYEQYF. CDR3 nucleotides: TGTGCCAGCAGCTCCCTATTATCCGGGAGGGCCACCTACGAGCAGTACTTC.

The rearrangement joins TRBV2 to TRBJ2-1; no reliable D call. The CDR3 has 13 amino acids. V shed 6 bases and J shed 9 bases, with 15 bases lying between them. Looked up from germline, CDR1 is SNHLY and CDR2 is FYNNEI. The CDR3 nucleotides are TGTGCCAGCAGCCAATCCCCTCCGGGTGAGCAGTTCTTC. It translates to CASSQSPPGEQFF.

This chain uses TRBV27 with TRBJ2-7; 7 bases map to TRBD2. The CDR3 is made up of 16 amino acids. Germline CDR1 reads MNHEY; CDR2 reads SMNVEV (reference sequence). V shed 10 bases, J shed 2 bases, and the junction held 17 bases outside the gene matches. CDR3 DNA sequence: TGTGCCATTAACAATTCCGGGCTAGCGGATACCTACGAGCAGTACTTC. Protein: CAINNSGLADTYEQYF.

J is TRBJ2-4 and V is TRBV5-4; no definite D call. The CDR3 has 14 amino acids. Germline V gene data show CDR1 as SGHNT and CDR2 as YYREEE (reference sequence). V lost 4 bases to trimming and J lost 6 bases, with 14 bases between them. DNA for the CDR3: TGTGCCAGCAGCAAGGACCGTCCGGGAAACATTCAGTACTTC. It translates to CASSKDRPGNIQYF. Full variable domain (missing parts from reference TRBV5-4 and TRBJ2-4): ETGVTQSPTHLIKTRGQQVTLRCSSQSGHNTVSWYQQALGQGPQFIFQYYREEENGRGNFPPRFSGLQFPNYSSELNVNALELDDSALYLCASSKDRPGNIQYFGAGTRLSVL.

The rearrangement joins TRBV20-1 to TRBJ2-7; a possible D gene is TRBD2 (6 bases). V shed 5 bases and J shed 6 bases, with 17 bases lying between them. This CDR3 comprises 13 residues. Germline CDR1 DFQATT, CDR2 SNEGSKA (reference sequence). CDR3 DNA: TGCAGTGCTCTCCTAGCGAGAGGGCTCGAGCAGTACTTC. Amino acid sequence: CSALLARGLEQYF.

The chain couples TRBV4-2 to TRBJ2-7; D might be TRBD2 (6 bases). The CDR3 contains 15 residues. V dropped 2 bases and J dropped 2 bases, with 13 bases sitting between them. Germline V CDR1 and CDR2: LGHNA, YNFKEQ. CDR3 sequence reads: CASSQWASATYEQYF. Written as DNA, the CDR3 is TGTGCCAGCAGCCAATGGGCTAGCGCGACCTACGAGCAGTACTTC.

The V gene is TRBV20-1, the J gene TRBJ2-2; D not certain. V lost 1 base to trimming and J lost 0 bases, with 9 bases between them. The CDR3 extends over 15 amino acids. The germline gives CDR1 DFQATT, CDR2 SNEGSKA (reference sequence). The chain's CDR3 is CSARGVVANTGELFF. In nucleotides, the CDR3 is TGCAGTGCTAGAGGGGTTGTCGCGAACACCGGGGAGCTGTTTTTT.

V gene TRBV7-9 combines with J gene TRBJ2-3, with D uncertain. V shed 2 bases and J shed 0 bases, with 3 bases lying between them. Germline CDR1 is SEHNR and CDR2 is FQNEAQ (reference sequence). This CDR3 spans 13 amino acids. Here the CDR3 DNA reads TGTGCCAGCAGCTTATCCAGCACAGATACGCAGTATTTT. Protein: CASSLSSTDTQYF.

The chain links TRBV29-1 to TRBJ1-5; D call uncertain. The CDR3 contains 12 residues. Germline V gene sequence: CDR1 SQVTM, CDR2 ANQGSEA. V was pared by 4 bases and J by 3 bases, with 7 bases between. CDR3 bases: TGCAGCGTTGGTGGTTTCAATCAGCCCCAGCATTTT. Protein: CSVGGFNQPQHF. Together with reference TRBV29-1 and TRBJ1-5, the CDR3 gives the full variable domain: SAVISQKPSRDICQRGTSLTIQCQVDSQVTMMFWYRQQPGQSLTLIATANQGSEATYESGFVIDKFPISRPNLTFSTLTVSNMSPEDSSIYLCSVGGFNQPQHFGDGTRLSIL.

The chain carries TRBV18 and TRBJ2-3; perhaps TRBD2 as D (5 bases). This CDR3 is 15 amino acids long. V was shortened by 5 bases and J by 0 bases, with 12 bases between the two germline ends. Germline values: CDR1 KGHSH, CDR2 LQKENI. The CDR3 DNA reads as TGTGCCAGCTCAGACCCGGGAATTAGCACAGATACGCAGTATTTT. Translating it yields CASSDPGISTDTQYF.

This chain links TRBV7-8 with TRBJ2-1; D remains ambiguous. Germline CDR1 and CDR2: SGHVS and FQNEAQ. Trimming stripped 1 base from V and 6 bases from J, with 4 bases between. CDR3 length: 12 residues. This CDR3 is CASSLGRNEQFF. The CDR3 DNA is TGTGCCAGCAGCTTAGGACGCAATGAGCAGTTCTTC.

The rearrangement links TRBV7-9 to TRBJ1-2, with 7 bases identical to TRBD1. The CDR3 loop spans 14 amino acids. The V segment lost 5 bases and the J segment 5 bases; nucleotides outside the gene matches: 8. Germline V lookup: CDR1 SEHNR, CDR2 FQNEAQ (reference sequence). The CDR3 spells CASSHEGQQYGYTF. The CDR3 nucleotides are TGTGCCAGCAGCCACGAGGGACAGCAGTATGGCTACACCTTC.

This clonotype was seen more than once but under ten times. V is TRBV5-1 and J is TRBJ2-1, with 12 bases identical to TRBD2. The CDR3 extends over 15 amino acids. The junction had 6 bases not matched to a gene; V was cut back by 5 bases and J by 6 bases. CDR1 and CDR2 (germline): SGHRS, YFSETQ. The CDR3 is CASSQQTSGSNEQFF. As DNA, the CDR3 is TGCGCCAGCAGTCAGCAGACTAGCGGGAGCAATGAGCAGTTCTTC.

Relative to its sample, this clonotype is medium-sized. The CDR3 spells CASSPQQGPETQYF. The CDR3 DNA follows: TGTGCCAGCTCACCGCAGCAGGGTCCAGAGACCCAGTACTTC. The gene calls are TRBV18 and TRBJ2-5; D possibly corresponds to TRBD1 (5 bases). The CDR3 sequence is 14 residues long. Germline assignment: CDR1 KGHSH and CDR2 LQKENI. V dropped 3 bases and J dropped 4 bases, with 12 bases sitting between them. Full variable domain (missing parts from reference TRBV18 and TRBJ2-5): NAGVMQNPRHLVRRRGQEARLRCSPMKGHSHVYWYRQLPEEGLKFMVYLQKENIIDESGMPKERFSAEFPKEGPSILRIQQVVRGDSAAYFCASSPQQGPETQYFGPGTRLLVL.

This clonotype was counted a few times. The CDR3 sequence: CASSLELGGAEAFF. The CDR3 DNA is TGTGCCAGCAGCTTAGAGTTGGGGGGCGCTGAAGCTTTCTTT. The chain is built from TRBV7-2 and TRBJ1-1; possible D gene TRBD1, 6 bases. The CDR3 length is 14 residues. The germline V gene has CDR1 SGHTA and CDR2 FQGNSA. The V gene lost 1 base and the J gene lost 6 bases, with 12 bases spanning the gap.

This rearrangement joins TRBV28 to TRBJ1-1; D unresolved. Trimming shortened V by 2 bases and J by 10 bases, and 8 bases separated the two germline ends. CDR1 is MDHEN, CDR2 SYDVKM, per germline. The CDR3 is made up of 11 amino acids. Here the CDR3 reads CASSLIGRAFF. The CDR3 DNA sequence: TGTGCCAGCAGTTTAATTGGGAGAGCTTTCTTT. Together with reference TRBV28 and TRBJ1-1, the CDR3 gives the full variable domain: DVKVTQSSRYLVKRTGEKVFLECVQDMDHENMFWYRQDPGLGLRLIYFSYDVKMKEKGDIPEGYSVSREKKERFSLILESASTNQTSMYLCASSLIGRAFFGQGTRLTVV.

This clonotype has only one observation. The chain carries TRBV6-5 and TRBJ2-3; 13 bases match TRBD2. V trimming: 5 bases; J trimming: 2 bases; junction bases outside the gene matches: 10. Germline assignment: CDR1 MNHEY and CDR2 SVGAGI. This CDR3 has 18 amino acids. The CDR3, as DNA: TGTGCCAGCAGTACCCCGGGACTAGCGGGAACTCTCACAGATACGCAGTATTTT. Translation gives CASSTPGLAGTLTDTQYF.

This chain uses TRBV7-2 with TRBJ2-4; 8 bases fit TRBD2. Germline V CDR1 and CDR2: SGHTA, FQGNSA. The CDR3 loop spans 13 amino acids. V trimming: 5 bases; J trimming: 10 bases; junction bases outside the gene matches: 7. CDR3 in amino acids: CASSPPGGAIQYF. DNA of the CDR3: TGTGCCAGCAGCCCTCCCGGGGGGGCTATTCAGTACTTC.

This CDR3 is CASSPGGSREQYF. CDR3 nucleotides: TGTGCCAGCAGCCCTGGTGGCTCCAGGGAGCAGTACTTC. This rearrangement joins TRBV7-9 to TRBJ2-7; D not resolved. With 5 bases removed from V and 7 bases from J, the gap between germline ends came to 15 bases. This CDR3 region has 13 residues. Germline CDR1 and CDR2: SEHNR and FQNEAQ (reference sequence). Variable domain in full (rest from reference TRBV7-9 and TRBJ2-7): DTGVSQNPRHKITKRGQNVTFRCDPISEHNRLYWYRQTLGQGPEFLTYFQNEAQLEKSRLLSDRFSAERPKGSFSTLEIQRTEQGDSAMYLCASSPGGSREQYFGPGTRLTVT.

V gene TRBV15 combines with J gene TRBJ2-3; TRBD2 matches 7 bases. The CDR3 is 16 amino acids. CDR1 and CDR2 from the germline V gene are LNHNV and YYDKDF (reference sequence). The V and J ends lost 0 bases and 4 bases, in that order; junction bases with no gene match: 7. The CDR3 sequence is CATSRDRGVGADTQYF. CDR3 in DNA: TGTGCCACCAGCAGAGATCGGGGGGTCGGGGCAGATACGCAGTATTTT. Complete variable domain (other parts from reference TRBV15 and TRBJ2-3): DAMVIQNPRYQVTQFGKPVTLSCSQTLNHNVMYWYQQKSSQAPKLLFHYYDKDFNNEADTPDNFQSRRPNTSFCFLDIRSPGLGDTAMYLCATSRDRGVGADTQYFGPGTRLTVL.

The genes are TRBV5-1 and TRBJ2-7; 10 positions agree with TRBD2. Germline V gene sequence: CDR1 SGHRS, CDR2 YFSETQ. The CDR3 spans 15 residues. J lost 5 bases, V lost 0 bases, and 5 bases had no gene match. CDR3 nucleotides: TGCGCCAGCAGCTTGGGGGGGCTAGCGGGAGACGAGCAGTACTTC. This encodes CASSLGGLAGDEQYF. The whole variable domain, remainder taken from reference TRBV5-1 and TRBJ2-7, is KAGVTQTPRYLIKTRGQQVTLSCSPISGHRSVSWYQQTPGQGLQFLFEYFSETQRNKGNFPGRFSGRQFSNSRSEMNVSTLELGDSALYLCASSLGGLAGDEQYFGPGTRLTVT.

In this sample, this clonotype turned up a few times. V is TRBV18 and J is TRBJ1-3; D gene unclear. V lost 2 bases to trimming and J lost 7 bases, with 9 bases between them. Germline CDR1 KGHSH, CDR2 LQKENI. The CDR3 consists of 13 residues. The CDR3: CASSPGPGNTIYF. The CDR3 nucleotides are TGTGCCAGCTCACCAGGGCCCGGGAACACCATATATTTT.